Shown below are 12 T cell receptor beta chains from a single sample sequenced in a study of T cell responses to AZD1222 COVID-19 vaccine. The table came from immunoSEQ multiplex PCR; TCRdb's copy has only in-frame clones and leaves some out. The sample has over 50,000 clones; about 90% are singletons. The input for sequencing was peripheral blood, taken on day 0 of AZD1222 vaccination. The receptor set was obtained from an adult in good health.

V is TRBV12-5 and J is TRBJ2-7; D unresolved. Between the trimmed V and J ends, which lost 7 bases and 4 bases, there was a span of 11 bases. There are 12 residues in the CDR3. Germline CDR1 and CDR2: LGHNT and FRNRAP. CDR3 sequence (DNA): TGTGCTAGTGCCCCTGATCCATACGAGCAGTACTTC. This sequence encodes CASAPDPYEQYF.

This chain links TRBV19 with TRBJ2-1; 8 bases are a match to TRBD2. The CDR3 runs to 15 residues. CDR1 LNHDA and CDR2 SQIVND come from the germline V gene (reference sequence). V trimming: 3 bases; J trimming: 9 bases; junction bases outside the gene matches: 10. The CDR3 reads CASSIILAGQGEQFF. For the CDR3, the DNA is TGTGCCAGTAGTATTATCCTAGCGGGTCAGGGTGAGCAGTTCTTC.

The chain couples TRBV5-5 to TRBJ2-1; TRBD2 matches at 9 bases. The CDR3 covers 19 residues. Germline V gives CDR1 SGHKS, CDR2 YYEKEE (reference sequence). V dropped 3 bases and J dropped 4; count of bases not matched to a gene: 17. CDR3 in amino acids: CASSSRGASGIDPYNEQFF. In nucleotides, the CDR3 is TGTGCCAGCAGCTCTAGGGGCGCTAGCGGGATCGATCCTTACAATGAGCAGTTCTTC.

The CDR3 protein is CASSGILGPQPQHF. The CDR3, as DNA: TGTGCCAGCAGTGGAATCCTCGGACCTCAGCCCCAGCATTTT. V is TRBV2 and J is TRBJ1-5; D not resolved. The CDR3 consists of 14 residues. The germline V gene encodes CDR1 SNHLY and CDR2 FYNNEI. With 4 bases removed from V and 6 bases from J, the gap between germline ends came to 13 bases.

The chain carries TRBV24-1 and TRBJ2-7, with D unresolved. In germline, CDR1 is KGHDR, CDR2 SFDVKD. The germline V and J ends were trimmed by 3 bases and 2 bases, with 7 bases remaining between them. The CDR3 is 13 residues long. CDR3 nucleotides: TGTGCCACCAGTGATCAATTCACCTACGAGCAGTACTTC. This gives the protein CATSDQFTYEQYF.

V usage is TRBV11-2 and J usage is TRBJ2-5; 12 bases match TRBD1. The germline V gene has CDR1 SGHAT and CDR2 FQNNGV. V lost 5 bases and J lost 4; bases outside the gene matches: 14. The length of the CDR3 is 18 residues. The DNA of the CDR3 is TGTGCCAGCAGCCCGAGTGGGACAGGGGGCGCGGGTTTAGAGACCCAGTACTTC. It yields the protein CASSPSGTGGAGLETQYF. Using reference TRBV11-2 and TRBJ2-5 for the parts outside the CDR3, the full variable domain is EAGVAQSPRYKIIEKRQSVAFWCNPISGHATLYWYQQILGQGPKLLIQFQNNGVVDDSQLPKDRFSAERLKGVDSTLKIQPAKLEDSAVYLCASSPSGTGGAGLETQYFGPGTRLLVL.

This chain links TRBV20-1 with TRBJ1-1; no reliable D call. V gave up 5 bases and J gave up 3 bases, with 7 bases separating them. Germline loops: CDR1 DFQATT, CDR2 SNEGSKA (reference sequence). The CDR3 contains 11 residues. CDR3 DNA: TGCAGTGCTCGGGGAGACACTGAAGCTTTCTTT. Protein: CSARGDTEAFF.

The rearrangement uses TRBV24-1 and TRBJ1-1; D not resolved. CDR1 and CDR2 from the germline V gene are KGHDR and SFDVKD. The CDR3 is made up of 12 amino acids. Trimming cost V 9 bases and J 8 bases, with 15 bases left between them. Here the CDR3 DNA reads TGTGCCACCGAGTCGGCAGGCGAAGAAGCTTTCTTT. Protein: CATESAGEEAFF.

The V call is TRBV24-1, the J call TRBJ2-2, with a weak D call TRBD1 (6 bases). Trimming shortened V by 6 bases and J by 4 bases, and 14 bases separated the two germline ends. CDR1 KGHDR and CDR2 SFDVKD come from the germline V gene. CDR3 size: 15 residues. For the CDR3, the DNA is TGTGCCACCAGTCACGTGGGGGCGAGCACCGGGGAGCTGTTTTTT. Translation gives CATSHVGASTGELFF.

Details on this clone: The junction does not match germline at one end; this may be a read error. The chain carries TRBV11-3 and TRBJ2-7; D not resolved. Germline V gives CDR1 SGHNT, CDR2 YENEEA. The CDR3 covers 11 residues. CDR3 loop: CASSLEYEQYF. The CDR3 DNA reads TGTGCCAGCAGCCTAGAATACGAGCAGTACTTC.

The chain recombines TRBV18 with TRBJ2-1, with 7 bases fitting TRBD2. CDR1 KGHSH and CDR2 LQKENI come from the germline V gene. The CDR3 runs to 14 residues. J was trimmed by 8 bases and V by 0 bases; bases with no gene match: 4. CDR3 in DNA: TGTGCCAGCTCACCACCGGCGGGAGCGGATGAGCAGTTCTTC. Translated: CASSPPAGADEQFF.

The rearrangement links TRBV2 to TRBJ2-7, with D tentatively TRBD1 or TRBD2 (5 bases each). The germline gives CDR1 SNHLY, CDR2 FYNNEI. Trimming shortened V by 2 bases and J by 3 bases, and 11 bases separated the two germline ends. This CDR3 has 14 amino acids. CDR3 loop: CASSERGTYYEQYF. The DNA for the CDR3 is TGTGCCAGCAGTGAACGGGGCACCTACTACGAGCAGTACTTC.